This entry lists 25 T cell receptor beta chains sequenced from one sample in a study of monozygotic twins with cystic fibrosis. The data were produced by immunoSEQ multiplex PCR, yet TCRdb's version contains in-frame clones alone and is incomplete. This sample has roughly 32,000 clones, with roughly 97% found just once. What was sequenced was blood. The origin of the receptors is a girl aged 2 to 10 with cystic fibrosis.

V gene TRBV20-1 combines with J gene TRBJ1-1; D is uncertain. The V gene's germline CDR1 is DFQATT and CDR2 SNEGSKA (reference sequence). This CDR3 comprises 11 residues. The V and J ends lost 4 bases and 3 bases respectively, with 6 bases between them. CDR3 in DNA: TGCAGTGCTACGTCCTACACTGAAGCTTTCTTT. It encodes CSATSYTEAFF.

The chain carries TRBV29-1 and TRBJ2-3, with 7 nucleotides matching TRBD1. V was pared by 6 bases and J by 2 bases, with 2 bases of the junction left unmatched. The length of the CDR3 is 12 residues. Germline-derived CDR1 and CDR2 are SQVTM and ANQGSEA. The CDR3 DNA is TGCAGCGTGGGACAGAACACAGATACGCAGTATTTT. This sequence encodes CSVGQNTDTQYF.

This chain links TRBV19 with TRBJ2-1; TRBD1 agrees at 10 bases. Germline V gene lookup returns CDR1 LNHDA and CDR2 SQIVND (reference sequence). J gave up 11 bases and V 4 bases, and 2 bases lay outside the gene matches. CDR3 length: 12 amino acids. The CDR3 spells CASSTGQGKQFF. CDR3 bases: TGTGCCAGTAGTACGGGACAGGGGAAGCAGTTCTTC.

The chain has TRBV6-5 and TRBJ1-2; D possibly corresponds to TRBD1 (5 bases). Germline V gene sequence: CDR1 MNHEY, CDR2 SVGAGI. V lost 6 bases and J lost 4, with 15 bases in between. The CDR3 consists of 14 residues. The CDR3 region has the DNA TGTGCCAGCAGCCCGGGACGGAAATTCTATGGCTACACCTTC. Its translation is CASSPGRKFYGYTF.

CDR3 sequence: CASSPRNEQFF. CDR3 DNA sequence: TGTGCCAGCTCACCACGAAATGAGCAGTTCTTC. J is TRBJ2-1 and V is TRBV18; D not resolved. CDR1 KGHSH and CDR2 LQKENI come from the germline V gene. The ends were cut back, 1 base at V and 7 bases at J, with 2 bases in the middle. The CDR3 extends over 11 amino acids. The full variable domain, its missing parts supplied by reference TRBV18 and TRBJ2-1, is NAGVMQNPRHLVRRRGQEARLRCSPMKGHSHVYWYRQLPEEGLKFMVYLQKENIIDESGMPKERFSAEFPKEGPSILRIQQVVRGDSAAYFCASSPRNEQFFGPGTRLTVL.

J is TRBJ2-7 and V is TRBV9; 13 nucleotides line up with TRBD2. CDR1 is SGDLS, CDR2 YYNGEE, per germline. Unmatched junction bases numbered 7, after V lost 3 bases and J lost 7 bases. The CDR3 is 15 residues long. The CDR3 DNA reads TGTGCCAGCAGCGCAGGACTAGCGGGAGACTATGAGCAGTACTTC. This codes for CASSAGLAGDYEQYF.

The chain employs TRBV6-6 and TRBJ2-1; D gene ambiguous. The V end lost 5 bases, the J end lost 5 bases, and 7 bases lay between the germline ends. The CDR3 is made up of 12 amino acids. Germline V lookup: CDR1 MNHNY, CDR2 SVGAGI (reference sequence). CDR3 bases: TGTGCCAGCAGTCCCGAGAACAATGAGCAGTTCTTC. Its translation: CASSPENNEQFF.

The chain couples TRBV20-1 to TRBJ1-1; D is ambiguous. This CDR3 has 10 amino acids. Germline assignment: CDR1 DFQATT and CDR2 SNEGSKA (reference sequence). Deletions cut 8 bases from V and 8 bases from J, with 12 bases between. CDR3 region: CSIDRTEAFF. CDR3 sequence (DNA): TGCAGTATAGACCGGACCGAAGCTTTCTTT.

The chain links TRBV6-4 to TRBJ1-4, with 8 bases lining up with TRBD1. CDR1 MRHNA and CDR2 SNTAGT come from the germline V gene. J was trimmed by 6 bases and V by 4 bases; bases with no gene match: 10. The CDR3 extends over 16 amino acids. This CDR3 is CASSVRPGQVYEKLFF. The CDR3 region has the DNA TGTGCCAGCAGTGTCAGACCGGGACAGGTGTATGAAAAACTGTTTTTT.

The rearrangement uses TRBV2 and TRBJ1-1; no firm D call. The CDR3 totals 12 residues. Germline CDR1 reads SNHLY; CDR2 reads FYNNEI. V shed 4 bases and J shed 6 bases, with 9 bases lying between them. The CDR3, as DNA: TGTGCCAGCAGTGCACCGGCTCCTGAAGCTTTCTTT. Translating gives CASSAPAPEAFF.

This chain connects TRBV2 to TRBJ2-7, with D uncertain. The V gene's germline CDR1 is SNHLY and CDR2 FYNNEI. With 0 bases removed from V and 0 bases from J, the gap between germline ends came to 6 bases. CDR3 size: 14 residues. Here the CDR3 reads CASSEAPSSYEQYF. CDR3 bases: TGTGCCAGCAGTGAAGCGCCCAGCTCCTACGAGCAGTACTTC.

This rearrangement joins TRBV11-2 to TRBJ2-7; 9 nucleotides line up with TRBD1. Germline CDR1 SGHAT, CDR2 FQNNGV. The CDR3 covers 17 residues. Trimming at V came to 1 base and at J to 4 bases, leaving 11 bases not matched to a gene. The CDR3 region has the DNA TGTGCCAGCAGCTTAGCCCTGGGGACAGGGACTTGGTACGAGCAGTACTTC. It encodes CASSLALGTGTWYEQYF. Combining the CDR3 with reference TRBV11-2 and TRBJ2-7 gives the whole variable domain EAGVAQSPRYKIIEKRQSVAFWCNPISGHATLYWYQQILGQGPKLLIQFQNNGVVDDSQLPKDRFSAERLKGVDSTLKIQPAKLEDSAVYLCASSLALGTGTWYEQYFGPGTRLTVT.

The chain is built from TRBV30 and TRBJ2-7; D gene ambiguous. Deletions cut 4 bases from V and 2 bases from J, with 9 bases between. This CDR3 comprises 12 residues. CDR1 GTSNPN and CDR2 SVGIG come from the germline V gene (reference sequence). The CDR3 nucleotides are TGTGCCTGGAACCGCCCCACCTACGAGCAGTACTTC. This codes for CAWNRPTYEQYF. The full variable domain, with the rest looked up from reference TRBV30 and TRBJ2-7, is SQTIHQWPATLVQPVGSPLSLECTVEGTSNPNLYWYRQAAGRGLQLLFYSVGIGQISSEVPQNLSASRPQDRQFILSSKKLLLSDSGFYLCAWNRPTYEQYFGPGTRLTVT.

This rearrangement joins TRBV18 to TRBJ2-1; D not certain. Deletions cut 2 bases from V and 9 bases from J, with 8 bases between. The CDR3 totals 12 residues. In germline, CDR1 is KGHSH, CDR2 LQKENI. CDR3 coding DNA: TGTGCCAGCTCACCAACACTCAGTGAGCAGTTCTTC. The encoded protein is CASSPTLSEQFF.

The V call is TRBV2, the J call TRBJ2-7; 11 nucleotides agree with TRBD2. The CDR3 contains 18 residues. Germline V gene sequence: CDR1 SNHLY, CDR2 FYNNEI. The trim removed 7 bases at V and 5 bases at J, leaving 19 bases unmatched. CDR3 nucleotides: TGTGCCAGCACCCCGTTGATAGCGGGAGGGTCACAGCGAAACGAGCAGTACTTC. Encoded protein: CASTPLIAGGSQRNEQYF.

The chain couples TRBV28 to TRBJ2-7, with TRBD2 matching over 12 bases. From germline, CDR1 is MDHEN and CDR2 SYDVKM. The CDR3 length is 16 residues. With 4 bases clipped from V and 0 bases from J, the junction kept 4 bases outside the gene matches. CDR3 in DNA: TGTGCCAGCAGTTCGCCGACTAGCGGGAGCTCCTACGAGCAGTACTTC. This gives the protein CASSSPTSGSSYEQYF.

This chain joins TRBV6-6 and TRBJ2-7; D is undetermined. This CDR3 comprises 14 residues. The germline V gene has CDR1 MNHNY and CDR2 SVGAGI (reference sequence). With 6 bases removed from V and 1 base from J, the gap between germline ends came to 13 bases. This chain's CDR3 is CASSQRSLSYEQYF. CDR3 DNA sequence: TGTGCCAGCAGCCAAAGGTCTCTTTCCTACGAGCAGTACTTC.

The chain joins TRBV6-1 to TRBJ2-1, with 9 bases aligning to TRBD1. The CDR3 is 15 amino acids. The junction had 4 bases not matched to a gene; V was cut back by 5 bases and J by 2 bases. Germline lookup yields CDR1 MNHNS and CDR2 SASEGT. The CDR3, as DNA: TGTGCCAGCAGTCATCGGGACAGGGCCTACAATGAGCAGTTCTTC. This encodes CASSHRDRAYNEQFF.

CDR3 sequence reads: CASRAPGQFNNEQFF. CDR3 DNA sequence: TGTGCCAGCAGGGCTCCGGGACAGTTTAACAATGAGCAGTTCTTC. J is TRBJ2-1 and V is TRBV7-2, with 7 nucleotides matching TRBD1. V was pared by 6 bases and J by 5 bases, with 10 bases of the junction left unmatched. The CDR3 extends over 15 amino acids. CDR1 SGHTA and CDR2 FQGNSA come from the germline V gene.

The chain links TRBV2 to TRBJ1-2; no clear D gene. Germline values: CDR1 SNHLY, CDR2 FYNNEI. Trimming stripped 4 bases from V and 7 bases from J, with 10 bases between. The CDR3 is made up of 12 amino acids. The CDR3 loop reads CASSGLQVGYTF. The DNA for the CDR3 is TGTGCCAGCAGTGGCCTGCAGGTTGGCTACACCTTC.

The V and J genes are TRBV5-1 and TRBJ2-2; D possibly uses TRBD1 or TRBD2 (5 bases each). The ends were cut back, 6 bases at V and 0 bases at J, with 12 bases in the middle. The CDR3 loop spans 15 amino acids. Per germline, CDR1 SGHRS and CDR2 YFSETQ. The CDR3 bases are TGCGCCAGCACCCCCGGGGCCTCGAACACCGGGGAGCTGTTTTTT. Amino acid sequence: CASTPGASNTGELFF. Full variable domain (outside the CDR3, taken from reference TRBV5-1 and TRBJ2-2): KAGVTQTPRYLIKTRGQQVTLSCSPISGHRSVSWYQQTPGQGLQFLFEYFSETQRNKGNFPGRFSGRQFSNSRSEMNVSTLELGDSALYLCASTPGASNTGELFFGEGSRLTVL.

The CDR3 region is CASSLGSTTSGEPKQYF. DNA for the CDR3: TGTGCCAGCAGCTTAGGGAGTACGACTAGCGGGGAACCTAAGCAGTACTTC. This chain uses TRBV7-2 with TRBJ2-7; 11 nucleotides line up with TRBD2. The CDR3 covers 17 residues. The germline CDR1 and CDR2 sequences are SGHTA and FQGNSA. The V gene end was trimmed by 1 base and the J gene end by 8 bases; junction bases not matched to a gene: 13. Full variable domain (remainder filled in from reference TRBV7-2 and TRBJ2-7): GAGVSQSPSNKVTEKGKDVELRCDPISGHTALYWYRQSLGQGLEFLIYFQGNSAPDKSGLPSDRFSAERTGGSVSTLTIQRTQQEDSAVYLCASSLGSTTSGEPKQYFGPGTRLTVT.

CDR3 nucleotide sequence: TGTGCCAGCAGCCCGGGAGGGAATGAAAAACTGTTTTTT. It encodes CASSPGGNEKLFF. The V and J genes are TRBV28 and TRBJ1-4; D remains unclear. V was shortened by 6 bases and J by 5 bases, with 10 bases between the two germline ends. The CDR3 is made up of 13 amino acids. CDR1 is MDHEN and CDR2 is SYDVKM in the germline V gene.

The CDR3 DNA reads TGCGCCAGCAGCTTCTCTAGCGGGATTACTGAGCAGTTCTTC. This sequence encodes CASSFSSGITEQFF. This chain uses TRBV5-1 with TRBJ2-1; TRBD2 matches at 9 bases. The CDR3 covers 14 residues. Germline values: CDR1 SGHRS, CDR2 YFSETQ. The V segment lost 2 bases and the J segment 9 bases; nucleotides outside the gene matches: 6. Combining the CDR3 with reference TRBV5-1 and TRBJ2-1 gives the whole variable domain KAGVTQTPRYLIKTRGQQVTLSCSPISGHRSVSWYQQTPGQGLQFLFEYFSETQRNKGNFPGRFSGRQFSNSRSEMNVSTLELGDSALYLCASSFSSGITEQFFGPGTRLTVL.

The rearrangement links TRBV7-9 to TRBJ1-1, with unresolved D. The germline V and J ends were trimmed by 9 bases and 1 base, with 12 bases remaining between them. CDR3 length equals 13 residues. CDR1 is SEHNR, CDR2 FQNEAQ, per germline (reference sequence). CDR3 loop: CASNPGPNTEAFF. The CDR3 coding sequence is TGTGCCAGTAACCCCGGGCCGAACACTGAAGCTTTCTTT.